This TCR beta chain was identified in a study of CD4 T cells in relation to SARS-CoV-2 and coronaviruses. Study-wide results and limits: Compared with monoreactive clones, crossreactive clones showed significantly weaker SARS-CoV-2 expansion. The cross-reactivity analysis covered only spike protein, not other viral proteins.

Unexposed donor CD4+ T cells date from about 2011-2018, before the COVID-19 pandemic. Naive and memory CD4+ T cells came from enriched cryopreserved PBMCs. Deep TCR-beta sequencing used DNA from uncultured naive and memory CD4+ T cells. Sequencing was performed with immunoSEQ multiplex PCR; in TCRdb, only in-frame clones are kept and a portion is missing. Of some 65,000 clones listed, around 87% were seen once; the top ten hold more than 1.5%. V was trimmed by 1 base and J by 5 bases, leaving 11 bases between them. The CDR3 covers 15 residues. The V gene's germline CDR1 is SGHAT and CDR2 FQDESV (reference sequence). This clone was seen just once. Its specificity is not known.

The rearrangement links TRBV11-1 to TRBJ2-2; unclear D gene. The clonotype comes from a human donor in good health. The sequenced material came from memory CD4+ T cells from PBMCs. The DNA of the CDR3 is TGTGCCAGCAGCTTAGTTGAAGGGAAAACCGGGGAGCTGTTTTTT. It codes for CASSLVEGKTGELFF. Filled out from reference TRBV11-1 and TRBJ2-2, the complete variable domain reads EAEVAQSPRYKITEKSQAVAFWCDPISGHATLYWYRQILGQGPELLVQFQDESVVDDSQLPKDRFSAERLKGVDSTLKIQPAELGDSAMYLCASSLVEGKTGELFFGEGSRLTVL.